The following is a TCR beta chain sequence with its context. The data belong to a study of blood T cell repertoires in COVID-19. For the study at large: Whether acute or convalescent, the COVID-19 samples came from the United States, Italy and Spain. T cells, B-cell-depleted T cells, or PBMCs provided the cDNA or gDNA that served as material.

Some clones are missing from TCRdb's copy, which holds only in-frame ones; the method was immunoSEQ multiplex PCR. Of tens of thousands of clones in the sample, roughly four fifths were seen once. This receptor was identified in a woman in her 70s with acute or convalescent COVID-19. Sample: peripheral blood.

The CDR3 protein is CASSAQGAQQPQHF. CDR3 bases: TGTGCCAGCAGCGCACAGGGGGCCCAGCAGCCCCAGCATTTT. This chain uses TRBV5-4 with TRBJ1-5, with 9 positions matching TRBD1. The length of the CDR3 is 14 residues. J gave up 7 bases and V 4 bases, and 6 bases lay outside the gene matches. Per the germline V gene, CDR1 is SGHNT and CDR2 is YYREEE (reference sequence). Variable domain in full (rest from reference TRBV5-4 and TRBJ1-5): ETGVTQSPTHLIKTRGQQVTLRCSSQSGHNTVSWYQQALGQGPQFIFQYYREEENGRGNFPPRFSGLQFPNYSSELNVNALELDDSALYLCASSAQGAQQPQHFGDGTRLSIL.